This TCR beta chain was identified during a study of cytomegalovirus exposure and HLA in healthy donors. Study summary: Within an early data release were about 85 million unique TCRs drawn from HLA-typed donors.

Primers included in the PCR were 60 Vbeta and 13 Jbeta primers. Libraries were prepared by immunoSEQ multiplex PCR; TCRdb keeps only in-frame clonotypes and omits some of them. The data hold 150,000 to 200,000 clones, with approximately 79% observed a single time. Material: PBMCs. The TCR comes from a woman aged 45-60 years in good health and CMV-seropositive.

This CDR3 reads CASSVVGQIYNEQFF. The CDR3, as DNA: TGTGCCAGCAGCGTAGTGGGACAGATATACAATGAGCAGTTCTTC. This rearrangement joins TRBV9 to TRBJ2-1; 7 positions agree with TRBD1. Per the germline V gene, CDR1 is SGDLS and CDR2 is YYNGEE. J was trimmed by 4 bases and V by 0 bases; bases with no gene match: 4. This CDR3 spans 15 amino acids.